This entry lists 14 T cell receptor beta chains sequenced from one sample in a study of STAT5B mutations in CD4+ large granular lymphocyte leukemia. Using immunoSEQ multiplex PCR, the repertoire was profiled, and TCRdb retains in-frame clones only, with some absent. The repertoire holds tens of thousands of clones, with roughly 87% as singletons. Source material: CD4+ T cells from blood buffy coats. Receptors were obtained from a human donor in good health.

The chain joins TRBV27 to TRBJ2-2; TRBD2 aligns across 13 bases. The germline gives CDR1 MNHEY, CDR2 SMNVEV (reference sequence). After removal of 2 bases from V and 7 bases from J, the junction contained 7 bases not matched to a gene. The CDR3 runs 17 residues. The CDR3 nucleotides read TGTGCCAGCAGTTTAAGACTAGCGGGAGGTATTGGCGGGGAGCTGTTTTTT. It encodes CASSLRLAGGIGGELFF.

V usage is TRBV4-3 and J usage is TRBJ1-1, with TRBD1 identical over 7 bases. Germline-derived CDR1 and CDR2 are LGHNA and YSLEER. The CDR3 has 15 residues. With V trimmed by 0 bases and J by 0 bases, 1 base remained unmatched. The CDR3 DNA is TGCGCCAGCAGCCAAGATACAGGGGTGAACACTGAAGCTTTCTTT. Translation: CASSQDTGVNTEAFF.

The chain links TRBV15 to TRBJ2-1, with 12 positions matching TRBD1. The germline gives CDR1 LNHNV, CDR2 YYDKDF (reference sequence). The CDR3 consists of 16 residues. The trim removed 3 bases at V and 6 bases at J, leaving 6 bases unmatched. The chain's CDR3 is CATSSPGQGARNEQFF. The CDR3 DNA sequence: TGTGCCACCAGCAGTCCGGGACAGGGGGCGCGCAATGAGCAGTTCTTC.

This chain links TRBV2 with TRBJ1-5, with TRBD1 identical over 9 bases. This CDR3 is 14 amino acids long. Germline V CDR1 and CDR2: SNHLY, FYNNEI. V dropped 6 bases and J dropped 6; count of bases not matched to a gene: 6. As DNA, the CDR3 is TGTGCCAGCAGACGACAGGGGGGGGGTCAGCCCCAGCATTTT. Translation: CASRRQGGGQPQHF.

V usage is TRBV29-1 and J usage is TRBJ2-3, with 8 bases fitting TRBD2. Germline V CDR1 and CDR2: SQVTM, ANQGSEA. Trimming took 5 bases from V and 2 from J; bases not matched to a gene: 6. This CDR3 is built from 14 residues. The CDR3 here is CSVISGAYTDTQYF. In DNA, the CDR3 is TGCAGCGTTATTAGCGGGGCTTACACAGATACGCAGTATTTT.

This clone was detected once. The chain couples TRBV18 to TRBJ2-7; D possibly corresponds to TRBD1 (7 bases). Per germline, CDR1 KGHSH and CDR2 LQKENI. The CDR3 length is 15 residues. The V end lost 4 bases, the J end lost 2 bases, and 15 bases lay between the germline ends. The CDR3 sequence is CASSQGQGGPYEQYF. The CDR3 DNA sequence: TGTGCCAGCTCACAGGGGCAGGGGGGACCCTACGAGCAGTACTTC. Full variable domain (remainder filled in from reference TRBV18 and TRBJ2-7): NAGVMQNPRHLVRRRGQEARLRCSPMKGHSHVYWYRQLPEEGLKFMVYLQKENIIDESGMPKERFSAEFPKEGPSILRIQQVVRGDSAAYFCASSQGQGGPYEQYFGPGTRLTVT.

The chain carries TRBV7-8 and TRBJ1-2, with no clear D. Looked up from germline, CDR1 is SGHVS and CDR2 is FQNEAQ. This CDR3 region has 12 residues. Trimming removed 4 bases from V and 2 bases from J, with 5 bases in between. CDR3 protein: CASSSDNYGYTF. Written as DNA, the CDR3 is TGTGCCAGCAGCTCGGACAACTATGGCTACACCTTC.

This chain links TRBV4-2 with TRBJ2-5; 8 bases line up with TRBD2. Germline trimming cut 1 base from V and 5 bases from J; bases unmatched to any gene: 6. Germline CDR1 is LGHNA and CDR2 is YNFKEQ. The CDR3 loop spans 15 amino acids. The CDR3 loop is CASSQGGTRRETQYF. CDR3 bases: TGTGCCAGCAGCCAAGGGGGGACTAGGCGGGAGACCCAGTACTTC.

The chain combines TRBV28 with TRBJ2-5; 11 bases match TRBD1. From germline, CDR1 is MDHEN and CDR2 SYDVKM. CDR3 length: 15 amino acids. The junction had 6 bases not matched to a gene; V was cut back by 4 bases and J by 5 bases. The CDR3 here is CASSSLDRGQETQYF. The CDR3 bases are TGTGCCAGCAGTTCCCTGGACAGGGGGCAGGAGACCCAGTACTTC. The variable domain in full, completed from reference TRBV28 and TRBJ2-5, reads DVKVTQSSRYLVKRTGEKVFLECVQDMDHENMFWYRQDPGLGLRLIYFSYDVKMKEKGDIPEGYSVSREKKERFSLILESASTNQTSMYLCASSSLDRGQETQYFGPGTRLLVL.

The genes are TRBV20-1 and TRBJ2-1; 10 bases line up with TRBD2. J lost 7 bases, V lost 8 bases, and 2 bases had no gene match. Germline V gene data show CDR1 as DFQATT and CDR2 as SNEGSKA (reference sequence). CDR3 length: 11 amino acids. CDR3 coding DNA: TGCAGTCCGACTAGCGGGAATGAGCAGTTCTTC. It codes for CSPTSGNEQFF.

The V call is TRBV5-6, the J call TRBJ2-7; D call uncertain. CDR3 length: 15 residues. V lost 3 bases to trimming and J lost 3 bases, with 16 bases between them. Germline assignment: CDR1 SGHDT and CDR2 YYEEEE. In DNA, the CDR3 is TGTGCCAGCAGCTCCCCCCTGGCAGGCCTCTACGAGCAGTACTTC. Translating it yields CASSSPLAGLYEQYF.

The V gene is TRBV5-1, the J gene TRBJ2-5, with a tentative D call TRBD1 (6 bases). The DNA end is more similar to TRBJ2-7, so the J call may be wrong. CDR3 length: 13 residues. The V gene's germline CDR1 is SGHRS and CDR2 YFSETQ. CDR3 sequence (DNA): TGCGCCAGCAGCTTGGCCAGGGGCAACGAGCAGTACTTC. It translates to CASSLARGNEQYF.

The rearrangement uses TRBV5-6 and TRBJ2-5; weak D call: TRBD1 (5 bases). The CDR3 contains 14 residues. Germline V lookup: CDR1 SGHDT, CDR2 YYEEEE. V was clipped by 5 bases and J by 5 bases, with 16 bases between them. Here the CDR3 reads CASRGRQGGETQYF. The CDR3 DNA reads TGTGCCAGCAGGGGAAGGCAGGGTGGGGAGACCCAGTACTTC.

The V gene is TRBV5-8, the J gene TRBJ1-5; 10 nucleotides match TRBD1. CDR1 and CDR2 (germline): SGHTS, YDEGEE. Trimming took 2 bases from V and 3 from J; bases not matched to a gene: 2. The CDR3 is 15 amino acids. CDR3 coding DNA: TGTGCCAGCAGCTTAGGGACAGGGGACAATCAGCCCCAGCATTTT. Its translation is CASSLGTGDNQPQHF.